This is a list of T cell receptor beta chains from one sample in a study of STAT3 mutations in large granular lymphocyte leukemia. Here immunoSEQ multiplex PCR was the method, and the copy in TCRdb shows in-frame clones only, minus some. The table includes roughly 35,000 clones, about 88% detected once. The material sequenced was PBMCs. The receptors originated from a human donor with T large granular lymphocyte leukemia. Some clones in this sample may be carry-over from other donors' samples. Both conserved end residues are trimmed from each CDR3.

V: TRBV7-8
CDR3: ASSLVGGQGQGNTIY

V: TRBV2
CDR3: ASTQGYNEQF

V: TRBV15
CDR3: ATSRVAGLGQPQH

V: TRBV5-6
CDR3: ASSLFSTYEQY

V: TRBV7-9
CDR3: ASTKRTGPSSGNTIY

V: TRBV23-1
CDR3: ASSQVRYGEDTQY

V: TRBV11-2
CDR3: ASSWTSADTQY

V: TRBV27
CDR3: ASSLDSGRMNTEAF

V: TRBV6-5
CDR3: ASSFQGVDQPQH

V: TRBV2
CDR3: ASSEQGARDTEAF

V: TRBV2
CDR3: ASSVTGGNEQF

V: TRBV30
CDR3: AWTQGQGTQPQH

V: TRBV27
CDR3: ASSLSGGLYGYT

V: TRBV9
CDR3: ASSQGTASYEQY

V: TRBV6-1
CDR3: ASRGTSGGGGELF

V: TRBV29-1
CDR3: SVGTGGTDTQY

V: TRBV18
CDR3: ASSPGGAGTEAF

V: TRBV30
CDR3: AWGGRSNTEAF

V: TRBV5-4
CDR3: ASSLSMELYGYT

V: TRBV10-3
CDR3: AIQTGASTDTQY

V: TRBV30
CDR3: ACLEEGYT

V: TRBV5-4
CDR3: ASSFWSSGANVLT

V: TRBV7-9
CDR3: ASSLTDSEAF

V: TRBV5-1
CDR3: ASSLDAEVGIQY

V: TRBV5-1
CDR3: ASSFSVLDEQF

V: TRBV29-1
CDR3: SVESTDTQY

V: TRBV7-8
CDR3: ASSLGKAGISPLH

V: TRBV18
CDR3: ASSPGDSTHEQF

V: TRBV4-3
CDR3: ASSQYTGGDYNEQF

V: TRBV30
CDR3: AAVWGGQPQH

V: TRBV5-4
CDR3: ASSLAPTGTPYEQY

V: TRBV5-6
CDR3: ASSLAGIAQY

V: TRBV6-5
CDR3: ASSFGTYNEQF

V: TRBV5-1
CDR3: ASSKLTGSNEKLF

V: TRBV9
CDR3: ASSVERGEAGELF

V: TRBV25-1
CDR3: ASSERPGMGNTEAF

V: TRBV18
CDR3: ASSLQGEDSPLH

V: TRBV7-9
CDR3: ASSSLPGMELF

V: TRBV5-4
CDR3: ASSRPGTGGEGTQY

V: TRBV12-5
CDR3: ASGLGQGGHEQF

V: TRBV18
CDR3: ASSPPGGADEKLF

V: TRBV5-1
CDR3: ASSERKGATDPEAF